This TCR beta chain stems from a study of molecular identifiers for immune sequencing clone quantification. Germline V gives CDR1 LNHDA, CDR2 SQIVND (reference sequence). V was pared by 10 bases and J by 2 bases, with 5 bases between. This CDR3 is built from 10 residues. As previously described, bulk TCR libraries were made using listed TCR primers. TCRdb independently ran MiXCR on the PCR reads; one entry per CDR3 protein. The data show about 640,000 distinct CDR3 sequences, with 15% to 20% seen just once and roughly 0.83% held by the top ten. This clonotype was detected only a few times. V and J are TRBV19 and TRBJ1-1; D is ambiguous. The source of this sequence is a human donor in good health. Some libraries in this study had Jurkat cell RNA spiked in. Sequenced material: naive CD8+ T cells from blood, with Jurkat cell RNA spiked in. Subset of the sample: FACS-sorted CD8+CD4-CCR7+CD45RA+ naive T cells. The CDR3 reads CATHNTEAFF. The DNA of the CDR3 is TGTGCCACTCACAACACTGAAGCTTTCTTT.